Each of the 20 T cell receptor beta chains below was sequenced from the same sample in a study of T cells after yellow fever vaccination. Using its own MiXCR run on the 5' RACE reads, TCRdb lists one record per CDR3 protein. The table has around 200,000 distinct CDR3 sequences, roughly 9.6% seen once. The sample was CD8+ T cells sorted from PBMCs, taken 15 days after the yellow fever booster vaccination. The receptors were sampled from a man aged 18 to 35 who received the YFV17D yellow fever vaccine.

J is TRBJ1-5 and V is TRBV9; D uncertain. This CDR3 spans 13 amino acids. The V end was cut by 0 bases, the J end by 7 bases, with 8 bases between. Germline CDR1 SGDLS, CDR2 YYNGEE. The DNA for the CDR3 is TGTGCCAGCAGCGTAGAAGAGGGACAGCCCCAGCATTTT. It is translated as CASSVEEGQPQHF.

This clonotype showed up just a few times. The gene calls are TRBV6-4 and TRBJ2-3, with 12 nucleotides matching TRBD2. This CDR3 is 16 amino acids long. V was clipped by 3 bases and J by 4 bases; unmatched bases: 5. Looked up from germline, CDR1 is MRHNA and CDR2 is SNTAGT. The DNA for the CDR3 is TGTGCCAGCAGTGAGTCTAGCGGGGGGGCCTCAGATACGCAGTATTTT. It is translated as CASSESSGGASDTQYF.

This clonotype was counted between two and nine times. V gene TRBV15 combines with J gene TRBJ2-7; tentative D call: TRBD1 (5 bases). The CDR3 sequence is 14 residues long. Germline lookup yields CDR1 LNHNV and CDR2 YYDKDF (reference sequence). V was shortened by 0 bases and J by 3 bases, with 9 bases between the two germline ends. The CDR3 nucleotides are TGTGCCACCAGCAGAGACGACAGCTTCTACGAGCAGTACTTC. It codes for CATSRDDSFYEQYF.

This clonotype was seen only a few times. The V gene is TRBV4-3, the J gene TRBJ1-1, with D perhaps matching TRBD1 (6 bases). This CDR3 is built from 14 residues. Trimming took 1 base from V and 1 from J, leaving 7 bases between them. From germline, CDR1 is LGHNA and CDR2 YSLEER. CDR3 amino acids: CASSQGDTNTEAFF. CDR3 coding DNA: TGCGCCAGCAGCCAAGGGGACACGAACACTGAAGCTTTCTTT.

The V call is TRBV27, the J call TRBJ2-1; D could derive from TRBD1 or TRBD2 (5 bases each). V was clipped by 9 bases and J by 9 bases, with 18 bases between them. The CDR3 extends over 13 amino acids. Germline CDR1 and CDR2: MNHEY and SMNVEV (reference sequence). This chain's CDR3 is CASSPSRGSEQFF. For the CDR3, the DNA is TGTGCCAGTTCCCCCTCCCGGGGCAGTGAGCAGTTCTTC.

This clonotype was counted between two and nine times. This chain links TRBV11-1 with TRBJ2-5; possible D gene TRBD2, 5 bases. The germline V gene encodes CDR1 SGHAT and CDR2 FQDESV (reference sequence). The CDR3 runs 16 residues. Trimming removed 3 bases at V and 5 bases at J, with 19 bases between. The CDR3 here is CASSFGRLGAGETQYF. In nucleotides, the CDR3 is TGTGCCAGCAGCTTTGGCCGACTCGGTGCGGGTGAGACCCAGTACTTC.

This clonotype has only a few counts. V gene TRBV29-1 combines with J gene TRBJ2-1, with D maybe TRBD1 (6 bases). CDR1 and CDR2 from the germline V gene are SQVTM and ANQGSEA. V was cut by 5 bases and J by 0 bases, with 8 bases left in between. This CDR3 has 13 amino acids. CDR3 coding DNA: TGCAGCGTTACAGGGAGCTCCTACAATGAGCAGTTCTTC. This sequence encodes CSVTGSSYNEQFF.

The table lists this clonotype with a few counts. The chain is built from TRBV4-2 and TRBJ2-3; D assignment may be TRBD1 or TRBD2 (5 bases each). With 5 bases removed from V and 0 bases from J, the gap between germline ends came to 15 bases. This CDR3 has 16 residues. Germline CDR1 and CDR2: LGHNA and YNFKEQ. DNA for the CDR3: TGTGCCAGCAGCGACCGGATAAGGGACAGCACAGATACGCAGTATTTT. It is translated as CASSDRIRDSTDTQYF.

The chain recombines TRBV20-1 with TRBJ2-3; 7 bases are shared with TRBD1. The germline gives CDR1 DFQATT, CDR2 SNEGSKA (reference sequence). This CDR3 is 18 amino acids long. J lost 2 bases, V lost 1 base, and 15 bases had no gene match. The CDR3 DNA reads TGCAGTGCTAGAGGGAGAAGGGGACAGACCTTTTTCACAGATACGCAGTATTTT. The encoded protein is CSARGRRGQTFFTDTQYF.

This clonotype was detected only a few times. The J gene is TRBJ1-5, the V gene TRBV4-1; weak D call: TRBD1 (6 bases). From germline, CDR1 is MGHRA and CDR2 YSYEKL. The CDR3 spans 18 residues. The germline V and J ends were trimmed by 1 base and 0 bases, with 16 bases remaining between them. CDR3 nucleotides: TGCGCCAGCAGCCAAGTTATCAGGACAGTGTATAGCAATCAGCCCCAGCATTTT. Its translation is CASSQVIRTVYSNQPQHF.

This clonotype appeared a few times. This rearrangement joins TRBV6-2 or TRBV6-3 to TRBJ2-7, with 7 bases matching TRBD2. Trimming removed 5 bases from V and 5 bases from J; junction bases left unmatched: 15. CDR3 length equals 16 residues. Germline CDR1 and CDR2: MNHEY and SVGEGT. The CDR3 reads CASSAPPKRGENEQYF. The CDR3 bases are TGTGCCAGCAGTGCCCCACCGAAACGGGGGGAAAACGAGCAGTACTTC.

This clonotype appeared many times. The J gene is TRBJ1-6, the V gene TRBV27; D not resolved. V shed 5 bases and J shed 5 bases, with 10 bases lying between them. Germline V gene data show CDR1 as MNHEY and CDR2 as SMNVEV (reference sequence). The CDR3 sequence is 14 residues long. CDR3 loop: CASSPGKDNSPLHF. CDR3 in DNA: TGTGCCAGCAGTCCGGGGAAGGATAATTCACCCCTCCACTTT.

The chain carries TRBV6-2 or TRBV6-3 and TRBJ2-1; D is perhaps TRBD1 (6 bases). CDR1 and CDR2 from the germline V gene are MNHEY and SVGEGT. The CDR3 contains 14 residues. V was pared by 10 bases and J by 7 bases, with 20 bases between. In DNA form, the CDR3 reads TGTGCCACACGGCGGACAGTACCGATTAATGAGCAGTTCTTC. This codes for CATRRTVPINEQFF.

The rearrangement joins TRBV20-1 to TRBJ2-7; maybe TRBD2 (5 bases). The CDR3 extends over 13 amino acids. Germline V lookup: CDR1 DFQATT, CDR2 SNEGSKA (reference sequence). V was trimmed by 5 bases and J by 2 bases, leaving 13 bases between them. CDR3 nucleotide sequence: TGCAGTGCTGCACTCAGCGGACCCTACGAGCAGTACGTC. Translated, it gives CSAALSGPYEQYV.

This clonotype was seen many times. The gene calls are TRBV29-1 and TRBJ2-1; D is unresolved. The CDR3 loop spans 13 amino acids. With 4 bases removed from V and 4 bases from J, the gap between germline ends came to 11 bases. The germline V gene has CDR1 SQVTM and CDR2 ANQGSEA. CDR3 residues: CSVVFPLYNEQFF. The CDR3 coding sequence is TGCAGCGTTGTCTTCCCGCTGTACAATGAGCAGTTCTTC.

The V call is TRBV4-1, the J call TRBJ2-6; a weak D match, TRBD2 (7 bases). With 0 bases removed from V and 1 base from J, the gap between germline ends came to 13 bases. The V gene's germline CDR1 is MGHRA and CDR2 YSYEKL. This CDR3 comprises 18 residues. CDR3 DNA sequence: TGCGCCAGCAGCCAAGATACGGGGGGCTTATCTGGGGCCAACGTCCTGACTTTC. Its translation: CASSQDTGGLSGANVLTF.

The CDR3 protein is CASSWGRGNQPQHF. The CDR3 DNA reads TGTGCCAGCAGCTGGGGACGGGGCAATCAGCCCCAGCATTTT. V is TRBV7-2 and J is TRBJ1-5; D is possibly TRBD1 (5 bases). This CDR3 contains 14 residues. Germline V gene lookup returns CDR1 SGHTA and CDR2 FQGNSA. The V and J ends lost 4 bases and 2 bases respectively, with 9 bases between them. Drawing the rest from reference TRBV7-2 and TRBJ1-5, the complete variable domain is GAGVSQSPSNKVTEKGKDVELRCDPISGHTALYWYRQSLGQGLEFLIYFQGNSAPDKSGLPSDRFSAERTGGSVSTLTIQRTQQEDSAVYLCASSWGRGNQPQHFGDGTRLSIL.

This chain uses TRBV7-9 with TRBJ2-7; D unresolved. The V and J ends lost 6 bases and 2 bases respectively, with 14 bases between them. The CDR3 is 14 amino acids. Germline V gene sequence: CDR1 SEHNR, CDR2 FQNEAQ (reference sequence). The CDR3 nucleotides are TGTGCCAGCAGTGTGACCGTTACCCCCTACGAGCAGTACTTC. This encodes CASSVTVTPYEQYF.

This clonotype was seen a handful of times. The V gene is TRBV10-3, the J gene TRBJ1-2, with D possibly matching TRBD1 (5 bases). Per germline, CDR1 ENHRY and CDR2 SYGVKD. The germline V and J ends were trimmed by 3 bases and 2 bases, with 13 bases remaining between them. This CDR3 comprises 15 residues. CDR3 in amino acids: CAISDPRDQNYGYTF. The CDR3 bases are TGTGCCATCAGTGACCCCCGGGACCAAAACTATGGCTACACCTTC.

The J gene is TRBJ2-7, the V gene TRBV28; D is uncertain. The germline gives CDR1 MDHEN, CDR2 SYDVKM. V was clipped by 0 bases and J by 3 bases, with 15 bases between them. This CDR3 spans 16 amino acids. CDR3 residues: CASSLCESTLDYEQYV. In nucleotides, the CDR3 is TGTGCCAGCAGTTTATGTGAGAGCACCTTGGACTACGAGCAGTACGTC.